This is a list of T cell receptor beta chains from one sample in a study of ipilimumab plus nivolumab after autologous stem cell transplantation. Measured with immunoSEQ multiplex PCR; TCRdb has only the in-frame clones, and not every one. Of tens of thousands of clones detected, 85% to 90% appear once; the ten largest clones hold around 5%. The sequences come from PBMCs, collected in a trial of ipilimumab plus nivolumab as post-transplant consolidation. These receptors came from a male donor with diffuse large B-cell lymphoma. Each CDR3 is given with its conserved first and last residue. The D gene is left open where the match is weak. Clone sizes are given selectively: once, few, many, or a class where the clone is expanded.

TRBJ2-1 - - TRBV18 TGTGCCAGCTCATTGGATCCAGGGTTCAGTGAGCAGTTCTTC CASSLDPGFSEQFF
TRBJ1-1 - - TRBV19 TGTGCCAGTAGTAGGGAGGGGAAAAACACTGAAGCTTTCTTT CASSREGKNTEAFF
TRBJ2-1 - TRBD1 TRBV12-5 TGTGCTAGTGGCCTGGGACAGACATACAATGAGCAGTTCTTC CASGLGQTYNEQFF
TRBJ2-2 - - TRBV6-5 TGTGCCAGCAGCCAGAAGGGGGGCAACACCGGGGAGCTGTTTTTT CASSQKGGNTGELFF
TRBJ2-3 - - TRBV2 TGTGCCAGCAGAGTTGTAGATACGCAGTATTTT CASRVVDTQYF
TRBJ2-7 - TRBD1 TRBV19 TGTGCCAGTAGTACCCGGACAGGGGGCCGAATCGAGCAGTACTTC CASSTRTGGRIEQYF
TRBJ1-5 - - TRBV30 TGTGCCTGGAGTAGGGGGGAGGGCCAGCCCCAGCATTTT CAWSRGEGQPQHF
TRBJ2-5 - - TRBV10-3 TGTGCCATCAGTGAGTCGAATGTTGGGGGCGTTCAAGAGACCCAGTACTTC CAISESNVGGVQETQYF
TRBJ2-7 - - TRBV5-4 TGTGCCAGCAGCCGGGGCGCTTACGAGCAGTACTTC CASSRGAYEQYF
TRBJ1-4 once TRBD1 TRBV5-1 TGCGCCAGCAGATACTCGACAGGGCGGACTAATGAAAAACTGTTTTTT CASRYSTGRTNEKLFF
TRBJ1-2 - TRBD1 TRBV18 TGTGCCAGCTCACCAGAGACAGGGGAAGTTGATGGCTACACCTTC CASSPETGEVDGYTF
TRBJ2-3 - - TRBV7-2 TGTGCCAGCAGCCCCTGGGCTGGTGGCACAGATACGCAGTATTTT CASSPWAGGTDTQYF
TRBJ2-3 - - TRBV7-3 TGTGCCAGCAGCTTATTGAATAGCGGCACAGATACGCAGTATTTT CASSLLNSGTDTQYF
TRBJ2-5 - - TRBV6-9 TGTGCCAGCAGTTTGTGGAGTCAGGGGGAGACCCAGTACTTC CASSLWSQGETQYF
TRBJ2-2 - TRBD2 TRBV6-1 TGTGCCAGCAGTGAATACGGGGGGGTTTCTACCGGGGAGCTGTTTTTT CASSEYGGVSTGELFF
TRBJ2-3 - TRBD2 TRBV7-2 TGTGCCAGCAGCCGGGAGGCAGATACGCAGTATTTT CASSREADTQYF
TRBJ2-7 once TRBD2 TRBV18 TGTGCCAGCTCACCACGTAACGGTTTCGGGACTAGCGGCGGCGAGCAGTACTTC CASSPRNGFGTSGGEQYF
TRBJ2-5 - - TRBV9 TGTGCCAGCAGCGTAGAGACAGGACAAGAGACCCAGTACTTC CASSVETGQETQYF
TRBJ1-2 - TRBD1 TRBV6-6 TGTGCCAGCAGTTCCGACAGGGTAGGAGGCTACACCTTC CASSSDRVGGYTF
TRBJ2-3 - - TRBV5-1 TGCGCCAGCAGCTTGGCAGGTAGCACAGATACGCAGTATTTT CASSLAGSTDTQYF
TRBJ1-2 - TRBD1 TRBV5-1 TGCGCCAGCAGCTCGATGCCGACAGGGCGGAATGGCTACACCTTC CASSSMPTGRNGYTF
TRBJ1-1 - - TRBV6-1 TGTGCCAGCAGTGAGTGGGGAGTTACTGAAGCTTTCTTT CASSEWGVTEAFF
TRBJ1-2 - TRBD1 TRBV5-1 TGCGCCAGCAGCTTGGTTGGGACAGGGACGTTCCATGGCTACACCTTC CASSLVGTGTFHGYTF
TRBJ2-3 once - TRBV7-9 TGTGCCAGCAGCCTCCTCGGTGAGGACACAGATACGCAGTATTTT CASSLLGEDTDTQYF
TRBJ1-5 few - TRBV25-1 TGTGCCAGCAGTGAAATCCGGGGGGCCCAGCATTTT CASSEIRGAQHF
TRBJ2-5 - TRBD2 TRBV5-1 TGCGCCAGCACGGGGGGGCTCGGAGAGACCCAGTACTTC CASTGGLGETQYF
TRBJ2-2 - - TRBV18 TGTGCCAGCTCATCCACAGGGAACACCGGGGAGCTGTTTTTT CASSSTGNTGELFF
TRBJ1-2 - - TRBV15 TGTGCCACCAGCAGAGGTCTGGACAGAGCTAGCTATGGCTACACCTTC CATSRGLDRASYGYTF
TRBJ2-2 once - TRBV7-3 TGTGCCAGCAGCTTAAATTCGCTAACCGGGGAGCTGTTTTTT CASSLNSLTGELFF
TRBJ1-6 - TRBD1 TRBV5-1 TGCGCCACTTCGTTCGACAGGGAAAATTCACCCCTCCACTTT CATSFDRENSPLHF
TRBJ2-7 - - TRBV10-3 TGTGCCACCTCGAGGCGGGACACCTCCTACGAGCAGTACTTC CATSRRDTSYEQYF
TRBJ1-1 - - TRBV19 TGTGCCAGTAGTGTCCCCAGGATGAGAGGGACTGAAGCTTTCTTT CASSVPRMRGTEAFF
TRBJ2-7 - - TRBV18 TGTGCCAGCTCACCACTCGGACAGAACTTCTTACGCGAGCAGTACTTC CASSPLGQNFLREQYF
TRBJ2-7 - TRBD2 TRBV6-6 TGTGCCAGCAGCCCAGGGAGGGGCTTCGCCTACGAGCAGTACTTC CASSPGRGFAYEQYF
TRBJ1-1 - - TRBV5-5 TGTGCCAGCAGCCGACAGGAGGCGAACACTGAAGCTTTCTTT CASSRQEANTEAFF
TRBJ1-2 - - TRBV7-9 TGTGCCAGCAGCTCCGCTGGGGAGGGAGGGGCGAAATATGGCTACACCTTC CASSSAGEGGAKYGYTF
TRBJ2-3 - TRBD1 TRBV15 TGTGCCACCAGCAGAGATTGGCCGGGACAGGGGAAAACCGATACGCAGTATTTT CATSRDWPGQGKTDTQYF
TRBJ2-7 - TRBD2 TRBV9 TGTGCCAGCAGCCCGGGGGGCTACGAGCAGTACTTC CASSPGGYEQYF
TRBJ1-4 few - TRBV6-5 TGTGCCACCTCTCCAGGGATCCCAACTAATGAAAAACTGTTTTTT CATSPGIPTNEKLFF
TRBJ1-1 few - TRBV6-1 TGTGCCAGCAAGGGGTTTTCTGAAGCTTTCTTT CASKGFSEAFF
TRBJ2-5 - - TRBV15 TGTGCCACCAGCAGAGATGAGTGGGGGCAATTTGAGACCCAGTACTTC CATSRDEWGQFETQYF
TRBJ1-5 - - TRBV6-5 TGTGCCAGCACCCCGCGAAGTGGCCAGCCCCAGCATTTT CASTPRSGQPQHF
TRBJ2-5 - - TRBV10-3 TGTGCCATCAGTGAGTTGAAGGGGGGCCGACTGGAAGAGACCCAGTACTTC CAISELKGGRLEETQYF
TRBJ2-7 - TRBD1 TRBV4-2 TGTGCCAGCAGCCACCTTGGGGACAGGGCCTACGAGCAGTACTTC CASSHLGDRAYEQYF
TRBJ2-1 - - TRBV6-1 TGTGCCAGCAGAAGTACAGATAGCAATGAGCAGTTCTTC CASRSTDSNEQFF
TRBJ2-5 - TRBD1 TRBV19 TGTGCCAGTAGGGGGACAGGGACAGGGTACCAAGAGACCCAGTACTTC CASRGTGTGYQETQYF
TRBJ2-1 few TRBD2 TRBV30 TGTGCCTGGAGTCCTCCCGGGACTACAAATGAGCAGTTCTTC CAWSPPGTTNEQFF